The next 22 T cell receptor beta chains were all read from a single sample in a study of metastatic and nonmetastatic thyroid tumors. Prior to thyroid surgery, none of the patients had received any treatment. TCRdb redid the clone calls on the PCR reads using MiXCR. Altogether 15,000 to 20,000 clones are present, under 30% being singletons, with the ten largest covering 10%. The specimen sequenced was adjacent normal tissue. Receptor source: a female donor with papillary thyroid cancer or a benign thyroid nodule (not recorded which). Some clones in this sample may be carry-over from other donors' samples.

This clone has ten or more counts. This sequence joins TRBV30 and TRBJ1-5, with no clear D. The CDR3 covers 12 residues. Germline CDR1 GTSNPN, CDR2 SVGIG (reference sequence). Trimming shortened V by 0 bases and J by 5 bases, and 5 bases separated the two germline ends. CDR3 sequence (DNA): TGTGCCTGGAGTGTTAATGATCAGCCCCAGCATTTT. Amino acids: CAWSVNDQPQHF. Full variable domain (rest looked up from reference TRBV30 and TRBJ1-5): SQTIHQWPATLVQPVGSPLSLECTVEGTSNPNLYWYRQAAGRGLQLLFYSVGIGQISSEVPQNLSASRPQDRQFILSSKKLLLSDSGFYLCAWSVNDQPQHFGDGTRLSIL.

The rearrangement uses TRBV19 and TRBJ2-7; 12 bases are a match to TRBD1. This CDR3 is built from 15 residues. The ends lost 4 bases at V and 7 bases at J; junction bases unmatched: 8. The germline V gene encodes CDR1 LNHDA and CDR2 SQIVND (reference sequence). CDR3 protein: CASSTAGTGGFEQYF. DNA for the CDR3: TGTGCCAGTAGTACTGCCGGGACAGGGGGCTTTGAGCAGTACTTC.

To note about this clone: One junction end disagrees with the germline gene, perhaps due to a read error. The gene calls are TRBV9 and TRBJ2-2; D might be TRBD1 (7 bases). Germline assignment: CDR1 SGDLS and CDR2 YYNGEE. This CDR3 has 15 amino acids. CDR3 region: CASGVGGDSTGELFF. The CDR3, as DNA: TGTGCCAGCGGCGTAGGCGGGGACAGCACCGGGGAGCTGTTTTTT.

This clone was seen a few times. The chain links TRBV6-1 to TRBJ2-3; D is unclear. CDR1 and CDR2 (germline): MNHNS, SASEGT. The V gene lost 8 bases and the J gene lost 8 bases, with 8 bases spanning the gap. The CDR3 covers 10 residues. CDR3 region: CASGRPTQYF. In DNA, the CDR3 is TGTGCCAGCGGACGGCCTACGCAGTATTTT.

This clone turned up a few times. The gene calls are TRBV10-3 and TRBJ1-5; D is uncertain. The CDR3 has 13 residues. Deletions cut 7 bases from V and 4 bases from J, with 11 bases between. Germline V gene lookup returns CDR1 ENHRY and CDR2 SYGVKD. The CDR3: CAIMWSPNQPQHF. The CDR3 DNA sequence: TGTGCCATCATGTGGTCGCCTAATCAGCCCCAGCATTTT.

The V and J genes are TRBV4-1 and TRBJ2-2; 7 bases are a match to TRBD2. The CDR3 runs 16 residues. Germline V gives CDR1 MGHRA, CDR2 YSYEKL. Trimming at V came to 5 bases and at J to 1 base, leaving 7 bases not matched to a gene. The CDR3 DNA reads as TGCGCCAGCAGCTCTTGGGGGGGAGGGAACACCGGGGAGCTGTTTTTT. Protein sequence: CASSSWGGGNTGELFF.

The sample holds a few counts of this clone. A junction boundary mismatches the germline segment, possibly from a read error. This chain connects TRBV6-6 to TRBJ1-2, with TRBD1 matching 11 bases. Germline-derived CDR1 and CDR2 are MNHNY and SVGAGI (reference sequence). This CDR3 has 16 amino acids. The CDR3 region is CASSYLGQGANCGYTF. CDR3 nucleotide sequence: TGTGCCAGCAGTTACTTAGGACAGGGGGCTAACTGTGGCTACACCTTC.

The chain joins TRBV25-1 to TRBJ2-3, with 9 bases aligning to TRBD2. After removal of 6 bases from V and 6 bases from J, the junction contained 7 bases not matched to a gene. The CDR3 runs 14 residues. Germline V CDR1 and CDR2: MGHDK, SYGVNS. CDR3 protein: CASSLAGWLDTQYF. In DNA, the CDR3 is TGTGCCAGCAGCCTAGCGGGATGGTTGGATACGCAGTATTTT.

This clone is categorized as medium-sized. This chain joins TRBV6-4 and TRBJ2-1; 13 bases are a match to TRBD2. The CDR3 spans 15 residues. Per the germline V gene, CDR1 is MRHNA and CDR2 is SNTAGT. Losses at the gene ends were 5 bases for V and 4 bases for J; bases not matched to a gene: 2. Written as DNA, the CDR3 is TGTGCCAGCAGTCGGACTAGCGGGAGTTACAATGAGCAGTTCTTC. This gives the protein CASSRTSGSYNEQFF.

The J gene is TRBJ2-1, the V gene TRBV20-1; D possibly corresponds to TRBD1 (5 bases). In germline, CDR1 is DFQATT, CDR2 SNEGSKA (reference sequence). Trimming stripped 5 bases from V and 0 bases from J, with 17 bases between. This CDR3 spans 16 amino acids. In nucleotides, the CDR3 is TGCAGTGCTCCCGTTTCTGTAAGGGGCTCCTACAATGAGCAGTTCTTC. Protein: CSAPVSVRGSYNEQFF.

This clone has just a few counts. The chain is built from TRBV19 and TRBJ1-3; the D is unclear. Germline V CDR1 and CDR2: LNHDA, SQIVND (reference sequence). The CDR3 runs 14 residues. V was shortened by 5 bases and J by 4 bases, with 12 bases between the two germline ends. This chain's CDR3 is CASSSPVGGNTIYF. The DNA of the CDR3 is TGTGCCAGTAGTTCCCCCGTCGGGGGAAACACCATATATTTT.

This clone has a handful of counts. The gene calls are TRBV20-1 and TRBJ2-7; unclear D gene. CDR3 size: 13 residues. The germline CDR1 and CDR2 sequences are DFQATT and SNEGSKA (reference sequence). V was shortened by 3 bases and J by 3 bases, with 12 bases between the two germline ends. CDR3 sequence (DNA): TGCAGTGCTAGTCTTGGGGAAAACTACGAGCAGTACTTC. It yields the protein CSASLGENYEQYF.

The rearrangement joins TRBV7-2 to TRBJ2-2; 10 bases agree with TRBD2. Germline lookup yields CDR1 SGHTA and CDR2 FQGNSA. This CDR3 contains 15 residues. J gave up 6 bases and V 3 bases, and 4 bases lay outside the gene matches. CDR3 in DNA: TGTGCCAGCAGCTTGAGCGGGGGGGCCCCCGGGGAGCTGTTTTTT. Amino acid sequence: CASSLSGGAPGELFF.

The chain recombines TRBV19 with TRBJ2-7; 12 bases map to TRBD2. V was clipped by 4 bases and J by 2 bases; unmatched bases: 6. The CDR3 spans 16 residues. Germline values: CDR1 LNHDA, CDR2 SQIVND (reference sequence). The DNA for the CDR3 is TGTGCCAGTAGTACGGCCTCTAGCGGGAGGGCCTACGAGCAGTACTTC. Translated: CASSTASSGRAYEQYF.

This clone appeared a few times. The chain uses TRBV6-1 and TRBJ1-5; TRBD1 aligns across 7 bases. There are 15 residues in the CDR3. Germline CDR1 and CDR2: MNHNS and SASEGT. J lost 2 bases, V lost 5 bases, and 6 bases had no gene match. The CDR3 reads CASSRDRAGNQPQHF. CDR3 DNA: TGTGCCAGCAGTCGAGACAGGGCAGGCAATCAGCCCCAGCATTTT.

CDR3 DNA: TGTGCCAGCAGTCCGACAGATTCAAACTATGGCTACACCTTC. It encodes CASSPTDSNYGYTF. The rearrangement joins TRBV28 to TRBJ1-2; a possible D gene is TRBD1 (5 bases). The V gene lost 5 bases and the J gene lost 2 bases, with 12 bases spanning the gap. Germline loops: CDR1 MDHEN, CDR2 SYDVKM. The CDR3 runs 14 residues.

The chain has TRBV5-1 and TRBJ2-2, with 9 nucleotides matching TRBD2. The V segment lost 3 bases and the J segment 10 bases; nucleotides outside the gene matches: 16. Germline V gene data show CDR1 as SGHRS and CDR2 as YFSETQ. The length of the CDR3 is 17 residues. The chain's CDR3 is CASSSTGPSGASPELFF. As DNA, the CDR3 is TGCGCCAGCAGCTCGACAGGACCTAGCGGGGCTAGTCCGGAGCTGTTTTTT.

This clone was seen more than once but under ten times. The chain uses TRBV20-1 and TRBJ2-3; 7 bases line up with TRBD1. Unmatched junction bases numbered 9, after V lost 4 bases and J lost 2 bases. This CDR3 spans 15 amino acids. In germline, CDR1 is DFQATT, CDR2 SNEGSKA (reference sequence). The CDR3 loop reads CSATPGQQSTDTQYF. CDR3 coding DNA: TGCAGTGCTACACCGGGACAGCAATCCACAGATACGCAGTATTTT.

This chain links TRBV4-3 with TRBJ2-7, with D tentatively TRBD1 (6 bases). The CDR3 consists of 13 residues. Trimming took off 3 bases at V and 6 bases at J, with 12 bases between the two ends. Germline V gene data show CDR1 as LGHNA and CDR2 as YSLEER. Here the CDR3 DNA reads TGCGCCAGCAGCCAGATTCAGGGGAGCGAGCAGTACTTC. Translated, it gives CASSQIQGSEQYF.

V usage is TRBV7-6 and J usage is TRBJ2-3; the D is unclear. V lost 4 bases and J 3 bases, leaving 2 bases between the germline ends. The CDR3 spans 11 residues. CDR1 is SGHVS, CDR2 FNYEAQ, per germline. In DNA, the CDR3 is TGTGCCAGCAGCTGGACAGATACGCAGTATTTT. Amino acids: CASSWTDTQYF.

This clone showed up just a few times. CDR3: CASRSGGRNEQYF. Here the CDR3 DNA reads TGTGCCAGCAGGAGCGGGGGGAGGAATGAGCAGTACTTC. The chain couples TRBV12-3 or TRBV12-4 to TRBJ2-7, with 9 nucleotides matching TRBD2. V lost 6 bases, J lost 7 bases, and 7 bases stayed unmatched. This CDR3 spans 13 amino acids.

This clone has more than one count but fewer than ten. This sequence joins TRBV30 and TRBJ1-2, with 8 positions matching TRBD1. Losses at the gene ends were 4 bases for V and 8 bases for J; bases not matched to a gene: 12. This CDR3 is built from 14 residues. Germline V CDR1 and CDR2: GTSNPN, SVGIG (reference sequence). The CDR3 region is CAWMVGRGRQGYTF. CDR3 bases: TGTGCCTGGATGGTTGGCAGGGGGCGTCAGGGCTACACCTTC.